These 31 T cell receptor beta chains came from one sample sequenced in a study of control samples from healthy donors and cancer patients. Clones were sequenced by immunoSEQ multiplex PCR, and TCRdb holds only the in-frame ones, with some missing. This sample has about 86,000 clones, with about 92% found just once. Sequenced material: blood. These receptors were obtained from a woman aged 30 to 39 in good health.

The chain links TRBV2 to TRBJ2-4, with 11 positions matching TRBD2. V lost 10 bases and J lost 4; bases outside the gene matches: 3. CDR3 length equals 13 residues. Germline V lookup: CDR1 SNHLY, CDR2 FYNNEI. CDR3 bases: TGTGCCACAGGGACTAGCGGAAAAAACATTCAGTACTTC. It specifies CATGTSGKNIQYF. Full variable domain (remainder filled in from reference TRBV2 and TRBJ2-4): EPEVTQTPSHQVTQMGQEVILRCVPISNHLYFYWYRQILGQKVEFLVSFYNNEISEKSEIFDDQFSVERPDGSNFTLKIRSTKLEDSAMYFCATGTSGKNIQYFGAGTRLSVL.

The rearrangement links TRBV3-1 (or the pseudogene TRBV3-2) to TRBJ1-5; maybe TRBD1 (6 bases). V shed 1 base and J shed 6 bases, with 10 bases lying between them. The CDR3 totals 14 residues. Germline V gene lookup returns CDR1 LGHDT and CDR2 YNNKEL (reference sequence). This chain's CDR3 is CASSQATGSQPQHF. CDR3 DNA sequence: TGTGCCAGCAGCCAAGCCACAGGGAGTCAGCCCCAGCATTTT.

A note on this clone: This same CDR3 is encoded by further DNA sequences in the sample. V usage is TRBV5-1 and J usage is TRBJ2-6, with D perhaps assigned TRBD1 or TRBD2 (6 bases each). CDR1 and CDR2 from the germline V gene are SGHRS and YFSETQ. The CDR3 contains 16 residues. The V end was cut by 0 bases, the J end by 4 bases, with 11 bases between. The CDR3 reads CASSLEGGPGANVLTF. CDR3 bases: TGCGCCAGCAGCTTGGAGGGGGGACCCGGGGCCAACGTCCTGACTTTC.

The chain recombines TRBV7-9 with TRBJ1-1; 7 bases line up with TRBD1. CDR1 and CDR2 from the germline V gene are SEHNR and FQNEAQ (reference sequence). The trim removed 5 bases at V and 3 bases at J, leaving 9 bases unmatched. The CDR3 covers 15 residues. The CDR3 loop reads CASSPDRAGDTEAFF. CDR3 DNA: TGTGCCAGCAGCCCTGACAGGGCGGGAGACACTGAAGCTTTCTTT. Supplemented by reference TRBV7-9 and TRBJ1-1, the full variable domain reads DTGVSQNPRHKITKRGQNVTFRCDPISEHNRLYWYRQTLGQGPEFLTYFQNEAQLEKSRLLSDRFSAERPKGSFSTLEIQRTEQGDSAMYLCASSPDRAGDTEAFFGQGTRLTVV.

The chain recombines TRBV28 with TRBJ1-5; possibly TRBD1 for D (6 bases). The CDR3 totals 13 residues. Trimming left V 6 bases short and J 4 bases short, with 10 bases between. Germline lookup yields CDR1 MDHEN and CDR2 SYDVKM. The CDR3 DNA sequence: TGTGCCAGCAGGGGACAAGAAAATCAGCCCCAGCATTTT. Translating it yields CASRGQENQPQHF.

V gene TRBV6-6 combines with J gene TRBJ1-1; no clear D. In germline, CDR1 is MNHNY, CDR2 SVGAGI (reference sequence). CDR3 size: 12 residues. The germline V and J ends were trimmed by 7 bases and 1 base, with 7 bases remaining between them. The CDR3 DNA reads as TGTGCCAGCACGGAGGGGAACACTGAAGCTTTCTTT. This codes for CASTEGNTEAFF.

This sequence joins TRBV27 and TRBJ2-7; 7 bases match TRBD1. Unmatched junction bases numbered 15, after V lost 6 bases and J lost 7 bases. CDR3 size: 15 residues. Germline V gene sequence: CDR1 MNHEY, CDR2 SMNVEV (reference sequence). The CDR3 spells CASRPLQGIVKEQYF. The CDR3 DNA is TGTGCCAGCAGACCATTACAGGGGATAGTTAAGGAGCAGTACTTC.

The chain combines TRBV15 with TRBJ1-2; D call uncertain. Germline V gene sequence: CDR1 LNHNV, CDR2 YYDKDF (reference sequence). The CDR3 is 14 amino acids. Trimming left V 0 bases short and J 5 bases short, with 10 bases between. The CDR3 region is CATSRDIPPYGYTF. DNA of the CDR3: TGTGCCACCAGCAGAGACATACCCCCTTATGGCTACACCTTC.

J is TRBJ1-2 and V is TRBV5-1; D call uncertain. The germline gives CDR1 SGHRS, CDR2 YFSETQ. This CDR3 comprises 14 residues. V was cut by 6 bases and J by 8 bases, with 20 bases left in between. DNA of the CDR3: TGCGCCAGCACCCTCCAGCCCGCATCGGTAGGCTACACCTTC. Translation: CASTLQPASVGYTF.

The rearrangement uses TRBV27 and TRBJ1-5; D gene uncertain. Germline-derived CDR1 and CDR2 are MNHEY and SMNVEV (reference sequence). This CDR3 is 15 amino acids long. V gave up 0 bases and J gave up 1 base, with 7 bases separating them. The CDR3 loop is CASSLSAGSNQPQHF. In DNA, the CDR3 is TGTGCCAGCAGTTTATCTGCGGGGAGCAATCAGCCCCAGCATTTT.

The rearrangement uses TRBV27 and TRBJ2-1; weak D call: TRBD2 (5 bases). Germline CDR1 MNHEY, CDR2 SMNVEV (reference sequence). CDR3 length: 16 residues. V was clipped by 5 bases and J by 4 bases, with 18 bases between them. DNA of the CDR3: TGTGCCAGCAGTAGACACCTAGCTCATATATACAATGAGCAGTTCTTC. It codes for CASSRHLAHIYNEQFF.

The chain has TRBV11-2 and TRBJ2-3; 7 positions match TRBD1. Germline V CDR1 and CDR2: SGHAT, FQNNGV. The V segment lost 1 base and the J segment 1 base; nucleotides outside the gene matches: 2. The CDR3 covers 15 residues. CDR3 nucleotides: TGTGCCAGCAGCTTAGGGGGACAGCGCACAGATACGCAGTATTTT. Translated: CASSLGGQRTDTQYF.

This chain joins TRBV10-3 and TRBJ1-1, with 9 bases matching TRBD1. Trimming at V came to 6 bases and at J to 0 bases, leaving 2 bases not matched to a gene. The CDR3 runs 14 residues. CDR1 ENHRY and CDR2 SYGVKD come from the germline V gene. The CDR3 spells CAIRRTGVNTEAFF. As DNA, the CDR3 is TGTGCCATCAGGCGGACAGGGGTGAACACTGAAGCTTTCTTT.

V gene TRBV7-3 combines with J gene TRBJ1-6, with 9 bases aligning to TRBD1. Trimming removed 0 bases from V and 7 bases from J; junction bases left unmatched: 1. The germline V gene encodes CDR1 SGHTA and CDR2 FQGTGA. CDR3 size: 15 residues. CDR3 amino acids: CASSLTGTGNSPLHF. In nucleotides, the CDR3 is TGTGCCAGCAGCTTAACGGGGACAGGGAATTCACCCCTCCACTTT.

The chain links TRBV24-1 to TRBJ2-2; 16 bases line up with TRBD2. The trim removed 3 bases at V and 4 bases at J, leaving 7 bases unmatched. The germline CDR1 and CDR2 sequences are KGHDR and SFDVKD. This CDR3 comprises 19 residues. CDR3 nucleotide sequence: TGTGCCACCAGTGATCCGGGACTAGCGGGAGGGCGCGGCACCGGGGAGCTGTTTTTT. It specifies CATSDPGLAGGRGTGELFF.

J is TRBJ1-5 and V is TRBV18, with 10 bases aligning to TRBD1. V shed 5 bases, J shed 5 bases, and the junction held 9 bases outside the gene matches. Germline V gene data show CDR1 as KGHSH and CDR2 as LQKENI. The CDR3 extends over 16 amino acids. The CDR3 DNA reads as TGTGCCAGCTCATCGGGACAGGGGCTAAGAGATCAGCCCCAGCATTTT. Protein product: CASSSGQGLRDQPQHF.

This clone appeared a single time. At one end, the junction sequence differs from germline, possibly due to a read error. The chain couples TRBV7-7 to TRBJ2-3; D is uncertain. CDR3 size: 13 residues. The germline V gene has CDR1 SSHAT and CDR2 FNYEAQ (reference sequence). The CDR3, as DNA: TGTGCTAGCAGTACCGGTGGCACAGATACGCAGTATTTT. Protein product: CASSTGGTDTQYF.

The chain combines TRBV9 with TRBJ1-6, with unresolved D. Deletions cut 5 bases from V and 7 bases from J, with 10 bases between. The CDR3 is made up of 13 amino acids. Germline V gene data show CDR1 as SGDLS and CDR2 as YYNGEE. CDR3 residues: CASRDLINSPLHF. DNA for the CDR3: TGTGCCAGCAGGGACCTCATAAATTCACCCCTCCACTTT.

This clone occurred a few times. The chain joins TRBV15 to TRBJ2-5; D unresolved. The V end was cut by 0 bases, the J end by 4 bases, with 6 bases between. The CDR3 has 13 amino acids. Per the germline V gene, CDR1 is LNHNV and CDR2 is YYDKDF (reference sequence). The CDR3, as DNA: TGTGCCACCAGCAGAGATTTAGTAGAGACCCAGTACTTC. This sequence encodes CATSRDLVETQYF.

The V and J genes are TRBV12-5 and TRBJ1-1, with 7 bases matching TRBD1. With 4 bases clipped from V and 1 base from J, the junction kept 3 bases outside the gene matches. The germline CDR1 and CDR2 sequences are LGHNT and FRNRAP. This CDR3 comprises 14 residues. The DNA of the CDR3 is TGTGCTAGTGGTTCGGGACAGCAGAACACTGAAGCTTTCTTT. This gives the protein CASGSGQQNTEAFF. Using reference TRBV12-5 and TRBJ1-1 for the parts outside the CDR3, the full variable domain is DARVTQTPRHKVTEMGQEVTMRCQPILGHNTVFWYRQTMMQGLELLAYFRNRAPLDDSGMPKDRFSAEMPDATLATLKIQPSEPRDSAVYFCASGSGQQNTEAFFGQGTRLTVV.

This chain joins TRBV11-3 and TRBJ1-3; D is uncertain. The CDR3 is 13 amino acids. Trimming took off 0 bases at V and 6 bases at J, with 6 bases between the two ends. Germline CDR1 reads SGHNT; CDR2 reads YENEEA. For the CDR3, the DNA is TGTGCCAGCAGCTTAGAGCATGAAAACACCATATATTTT. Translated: CASSLEHENTIYF. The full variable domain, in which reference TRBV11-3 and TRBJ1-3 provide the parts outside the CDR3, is EAGVVQSPRYKIIEKKQPVAFWCNPISGHNTLYWYLQNLGQGPELLIRYENEEAVDDSQLPKDRFSAERLKGVDSTLKIQPAELGDSAVYLCASSLEHENTIYFGEGSWLTVV.

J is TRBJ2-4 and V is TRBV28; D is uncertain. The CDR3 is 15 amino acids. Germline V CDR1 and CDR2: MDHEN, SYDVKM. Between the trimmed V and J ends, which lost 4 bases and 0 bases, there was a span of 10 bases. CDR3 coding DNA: TGTGCCAGCAGTTCCCCGTCCCTAGCCAAAAACATTCAGTACTTC. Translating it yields CASSSPSLAKNIQYF. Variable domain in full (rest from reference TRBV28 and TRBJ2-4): DVKVTQSSRYLVKRTGEKVFLECVQDMDHENMFWYRQDPGLGLRLIYFSYDVKMKEKGDIPEGYSVSREKKERFSLILESASTNQTSMYLCASSSPSLAKNIQYFGAGTRLSVL.

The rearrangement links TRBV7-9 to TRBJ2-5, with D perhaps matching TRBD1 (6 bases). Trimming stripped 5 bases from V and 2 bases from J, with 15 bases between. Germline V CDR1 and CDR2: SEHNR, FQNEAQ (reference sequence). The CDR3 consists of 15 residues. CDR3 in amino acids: CASSRSGQLQETQYF. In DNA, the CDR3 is TGTGCCAGCAGCCGCTCGGGACAATTACAAGAGACCCAGTACTTC.

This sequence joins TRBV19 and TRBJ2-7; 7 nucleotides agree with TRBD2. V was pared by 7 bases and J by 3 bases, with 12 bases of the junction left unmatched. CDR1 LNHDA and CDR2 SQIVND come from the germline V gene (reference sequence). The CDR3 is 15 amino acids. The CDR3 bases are TGTGCCAGTACCTATGGAACGGGAGGTGGCTACGAGCAGTACTTC. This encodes CASTYGTGGGYEQYF.

In DNA form, the CDR3 reads TGTGCCAGCAGGGGAGGGGGGCAAGAGACCCAGTACTTC. Encoded protein: CASRGGGQETQYF. The rearrangement joins TRBV7-8 to TRBJ2-5, with D possibly matching TRBD2 (7 bases). Deletions cut 6 bases from V and 2 bases from J, with 10 bases between. In germline, CDR1 is SGHVS, CDR2 FQNEAQ. This CDR3 has 13 amino acids.

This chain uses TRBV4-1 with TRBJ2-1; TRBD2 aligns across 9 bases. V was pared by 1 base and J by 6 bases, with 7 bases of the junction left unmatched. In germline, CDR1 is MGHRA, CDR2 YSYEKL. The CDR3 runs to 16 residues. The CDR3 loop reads CASSQVVAGVSNEQFF. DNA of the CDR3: TGCGCCAGCAGCCAAGTGGTAGCGGGAGTTAGCAATGAGCAGTTCTTC.

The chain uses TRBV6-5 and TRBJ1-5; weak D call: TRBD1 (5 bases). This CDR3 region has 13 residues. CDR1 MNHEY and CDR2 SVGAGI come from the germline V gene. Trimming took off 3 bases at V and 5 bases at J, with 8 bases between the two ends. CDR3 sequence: CASSYDRYQPQHF. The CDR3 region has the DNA TGTGCCAGCAGTTATGACAGATATCAGCCCCAGCATTTT.

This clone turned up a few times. The CDR3 region has the DNA TGCGCCAGCAACTGGACGCCGGTGGGAGGGGGGGAGCTGTTTTTT. It encodes CASNWTPVGGGELFF. V and J are TRBV10-2 and TRBJ2-2, with 7 bases matching TRBD2. There are 15 residues in the CDR3. Germline trimming cut 7 bases from V and 8 bases from J; bases unmatched to any gene: 13. Per the germline V gene, CDR1 is WSHSY and CDR2 is SAAADI.

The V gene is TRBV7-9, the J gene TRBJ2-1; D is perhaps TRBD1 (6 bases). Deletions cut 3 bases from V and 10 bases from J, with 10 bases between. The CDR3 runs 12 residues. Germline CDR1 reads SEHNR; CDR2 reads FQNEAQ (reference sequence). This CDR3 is CASSFGGQEQFF. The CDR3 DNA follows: TGTGCCAGCAGCTTTGGGGGACAAGAGCAGTTCTTC. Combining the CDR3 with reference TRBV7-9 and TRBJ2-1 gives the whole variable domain DTGVSQNPRHKITKRGQNVTFRCDPISEHNRLYWYRQTLGQGPEFLTYFQNEAQLEKSRLLSDRFSAERPKGSFSTLEIQRTEQGDSAMYLCASSFGGQEQFFGPGTRLTVL.

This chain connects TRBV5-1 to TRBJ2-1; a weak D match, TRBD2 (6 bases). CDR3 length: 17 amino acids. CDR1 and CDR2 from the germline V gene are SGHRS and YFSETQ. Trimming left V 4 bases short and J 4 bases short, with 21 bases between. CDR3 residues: CASSPYLPGGDYNEQFF. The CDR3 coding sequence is TGCGCCAGCAGCCCCTATCTTCCTGGCGGGGATTACAATGAGCAGTTCTTC. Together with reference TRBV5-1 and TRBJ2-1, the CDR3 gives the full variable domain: KAGVTQTPRYLIKTRGQQVTLSCSPISGHRSVSWYQQTPGQGLQFLFEYFSETQRNKGNFPGRFSGRQFSNSRSEMNVSTLELGDSALYLCASSPYLPGGDYNEQFFGPGTRLTVL.

This CDR3 is CATRSVEVGRGQGEKLFF. CDR3 sequence (DNA): TGTGCCACACGGTCAGTGGAAGTTGGCAGGGGGCAGGGTGAAAAACTGTTTTTT. J is TRBJ1-4 and V is TRBV10-3; 8 bases match TRBD1. V shed 10 bases, J shed 7 bases, and the junction held 23 bases outside the gene matches. CDR1 ENHRY and CDR2 SYGVKD come from the germline V gene. The CDR3 spans 18 residues.